These 32 T cell receptor beta chains originate from one sample sequenced in a study of cytomegalovirus exposure and HLA in healthy donors. The data were produced by immunoSEQ multiplex PCR, yet TCRdb's version contains in-frame clones alone and is incomplete. The table records 110,000 to 150,000 clones, just under 90% of them present only once. Sequenced: PBMCs. The receptors come from a woman aged 25 to 39 in good health and CMV-seropositive.

The chain recombines TRBV4-1 with TRBJ2-7; 12 nucleotides match TRBD2. CDR3 size: 18 residues. Germline V gene data show CDR1 as MGHRA and CDR2 as YSYEKL. After removal of 5 bases from V and 4 bases from J, the junction contained 15 bases not matched to a gene. This chain's CDR3 is CASSSTSGRGVGTYEQYF. CDR3 nucleotides: TGCGCCAGCAGCTCGACTAGCGGGAGAGGAGTCGGAACGTACGAGCAGTACTTC.

J is TRBJ1-2 and V is TRBV19; D call uncertain. This CDR3 comprises 13 residues. V dropped 9 bases and J dropped 4 bases, with 15 bases sitting between them. Germline V lookup: CDR1 LNHDA, CDR2 SQIVND (reference sequence). DNA of the CDR3: TGTGCCAGCCACCCGCTGCGGGGCTATGGCTACACCTTC. Translated, it gives CASHPLRGYGYTF. Full variable domain (rest looked up from reference TRBV19 and TRBJ1-2): DGGITQSPKYLFRKEGQNVTLSCEQNLNHDAMYWYRQDPGQGLRLIYYSQIVNDFQKGDIAEGYSVSREKKESFPLTVTSAQKNPTAFYLCASHPLRGYGYTFGSGTRLTVV.

The rearrangement uses TRBV5-6 and TRBJ2-1, with D possibly matching TRBD2 (5 bases). Germline CDR1 is SGHDT and CDR2 is YYEEEE. Trimming left V 2 bases short and J 0 bases short, with 9 bases between. CDR3 length equals 15 residues. The CDR3, as DNA: TGTGCCAGCAGCTTCGGAGCGGCCTCCTACAATGAGCAGTTCTTC. Its translation is CASSFGAASYNEQFF.

J is TRBJ1-5 and V is TRBV2; 8 bases fit TRBD1. CDR3 length equals 14 residues. Germline-derived CDR1 and CDR2 are SNHLY and FYNNEI. The ends lost 7 bases at V and 5 bases at J; junction bases unmatched: 7. The DNA of the CDR3 is TGTGCCAGCATGACAGGGGAATTTCATCAGCCCCAGCATTTT. It translates to CASMTGEFHQPQHF.

The V call is TRBV6-1, the J call TRBJ2-3, with TRBD2 matching over 11 bases. The trim removed 0 bases at V and 6 bases at J, leaving 5 bases unmatched. Germline loops: CDR1 MNHNS, CDR2 SASEGT. The CDR3 consists of 16 residues. CDR3 protein: CASSEAGLAAWDTQYF. The CDR3 coding sequence is TGTGCCAGCAGTGAAGCGGGACTAGCGGCATGGGATACGCAGTATTTT.

This clone was recorded once. V is TRBV27 and J is TRBJ2-3; tentatively, D is TRBD2 (7 bases). There are 15 residues in the CDR3. Germline-derived CDR1 and CDR2 are MNHEY and SMNVEV (reference sequence). With 5 bases removed from V and 1 base from J, the gap between germline ends came to 13 bases. The CDR3 here is CASSPRGARTDTQYF. The CDR3 region has the DNA TGTGCCAGCAGTCCCCGGGGGGCACGCACAGATACGCAGTATTTT.

The rearrangement joins TRBV27 to TRBJ2-3, with TRBD2 matching over 7 bases. V dropped 4 bases and J dropped 5; count of bases not matched to a gene: 12. This CDR3 spans 16 amino acids. Germline CDR1 reads MNHEY; CDR2 reads SMNVEV (reference sequence). The CDR3 region has the DNA TGTGCCAGCAGTTCTCTTCTGGCGGGAGTAGTAGATACGCAGTATTTT. Protein: CASSSLLAGVVDTQYF.

In this sample, this clone turned up once. The V gene is TRBV28, the J gene TRBJ1-1, with D perhaps matching TRBD1 (6 bases). The CDR3 consists of 16 residues. Trimming removed 6 bases at V and 4 bases at J, with 21 bases between. Looked up from germline, CDR1 is MDHEN and CDR2 is SYDVKM. CDR3 loop: CASRTIGGRKGTEAFF. The CDR3 region has the DNA TGTGCCAGCAGAACAATCGGGGGGCGGAAGGGCACTGAAGCTTTCTTT.

This chain uses TRBV18 with TRBJ2-5; D is possibly TRBD1 (5 bases). Trimming stripped 3 bases from V and 5 bases from J, with 13 bases between. CDR3 length: 14 residues. Germline CDR1 KGHSH, CDR2 LQKENI. CDR3 DNA sequence: TGTGCCAGCTCACCTTCCACAGGTCACGAGACCCAGTACTTC. This translates into CASSPSTGHETQYF. The whole variable domain, filled in from reference TRBV18 and TRBJ2-5, reads NAGVMQNPRHLVRRRGQEARLRCSPMKGHSHVYWYRQLPEEGLKFMVYLQKENIIDESGMPKERFSAEFPKEGPSILRIQQVVRGDSAAYFCASSPSTGHETQYFGPGTRLLVL.

This clone showed up just once. The chain uses TRBV11-2 and TRBJ1-2; TRBD1 is a possible D gene (5 bases). Germline CDR1 is SGHAT and CDR2 is FQNNGV. CDR3 length: 15 amino acids. The V and J ends lost 4 bases and 0 bases respectively, with 12 bases between them. CDR3 loop: CASSSASTANYGYTF. The CDR3 nucleotides read TGTGCCAGCAGCTCAGCTTCGACAGCTAACTATGGCTACACCTTC.

This clone was seen a single time. The chain recombines TRBV5-6 with TRBJ1-2; 7 bases fit TRBD1. This CDR3 has 13 amino acids. Trimming took 1 base from V and 5 from J; bases not matched to a gene: 2. CDR1 and CDR2 from the germline V gene are SGHDT and YYEEEE. The CDR3: CASSLQGQYGYTF. CDR3 bases: TGTGCCAGCAGCTTGCAGGGACAGTATGGCTACACCTTC.

The J gene is TRBJ1-5, the V gene TRBV15; 8 nucleotides line up with TRBD1. The CDR3 loop spans 15 amino acids. CDR1 is LNHNV, CDR2 YYDKDF, per germline (reference sequence). Trimming removed 0 bases from V and 9 bases from J; junction bases left unmatched: 7. CDR3 nucleotide sequence: TGTGCCACCAGCAGAGACAGGGGGCTGATGGGGCCCCAGCATTTT. Amino acids: CATSRDRGLMGPQHF.

In this sample, this clone turned up many times. This sequence joins TRBV5-4 and TRBJ2-7; tentatively, D is TRBD2 (6 bases). The CDR3 runs 17 residues. V lost 3 bases and J 3 bases, leaving 22 bases between the germline ends. Per the germline V gene, CDR1 is SGHNT and CDR2 is YYREEE (reference sequence). DNA of the CDR3: TGTGCCAGCAGCTCGTCTATTGGGGCGGGACTCGGCTACGAGCAGTACTTC. Residues: CASSSSIGAGLGYEQYF.

The DNA for the CDR3 is TGTGCCAGCTCACCAGGGGGGGGGCTGAGGTACGAGCAGTACTTC. This gives the protein CASSPGGGLRYEQYF. V and J are TRBV18 and TRBJ2-7; D perhaps matches TRBD2 (7 bases). Trimming removed 2 bases from V and 4 bases from J, with 15 bases in between. Germline V CDR1 and CDR2: KGHSH, LQKENI. The CDR3 has 15 residues.

The J gene is TRBJ2-1, the V gene TRBV4-2, with TRBD2 matching over 14 bases. CDR3 length: 18 residues. Looked up from germline, CDR1 is LGHNA and CDR2 is YNFKEQ. V gave up 1 base and J gave up 7 bases; unmatched junction bases: 9. CDR3 in DNA: TGTGCCAGCAGCCAAGTACGCAGACTAGCGGGAGGGCCTAATGAGCAGTTCTTC. It encodes CASSQVRRLAGGPNEQFF.

J is TRBJ1-5 and V is TRBV6-5, with unresolved D. The CDR3 has 11 amino acids. V was pared by 6 bases and J by 3 bases, with 3 bases between. CDR1 and CDR2 (germline): MNHEY, SVGAGI. CDR3 nucleotide sequence: TGTGCCAGCAGGGCCAATCAGCCCCAGCATTTT. Protein sequence: CASRANQPQHF.

This chain uses TRBV9 with TRBJ2-1, with a possible D match to TRBD2 (5 bases). Germline loops: CDR1 SGDLS, CDR2 YYNGEE. This CDR3 comprises 18 residues. With 0 bases removed from V and 2 bases from J, the gap between germline ends came to 18 bases. The CDR3 loop is CASSVGLMSGEAYNEQFF. CDR3 coding DNA: TGTGCCAGCAGCGTAGGGCTTATGAGCGGAGAGGCCTACAATGAGCAGTTCTTC. Combining the CDR3 with reference TRBV9 and TRBJ2-1 gives the whole variable domain DSGVTQTPKHLITATGQRVTLRCSPRSGDLSVYWYQQSLDQGLQFLIQYYNGEERAKGNILERFSAQQFPDLHSELNLSSLELGDSALYFCASSVGLMSGEAYNEQFFGPGTRLTVL.

V is TRBV5-1 and J is TRBJ2-7; 11 bases line up with TRBD2. The CDR3 contains 16 residues. From germline, CDR1 is SGHRS and CDR2 YFSETQ. The ends lost 0 bases at V and 5 bases at J; junction bases unmatched: 7. CDR3 in DNA: TGCGCCAGCAGCTTGGATCCTAGCGGGAGGATTAACGAGCAGTACTTC. This gives the protein CASSLDPSGRINEQYF.

This clone was seen more than once but under ten times. For the CDR3, the DNA is TGTGCCATCCTTTACGGGTACGAGCAGTACTTC. Its protein is CAILYGYEQYF. The chain employs TRBV2 and TRBJ2-7; no clear D gene. Trimming took 10 bases from V and 4 from J, leaving 11 bases between them. The CDR3 extends over 11 amino acids. Germline loops: CDR1 SNHLY, CDR2 FYNNEI. The complete variable domain, with remaining parts taken from reference TRBV2 and TRBJ2-7, reads EPEVTQTPSHQVTQMGQEVILRCVPISNHLYFYWYRQILGQKVEFLVSFYNNEISEKSEIFDDQFSVERPDGSNFTLKIRSTKLEDSAMYFCAILYGYEQYFGPGTRLTVT.

The CDR3 nucleotides read TGCGCCAGCAGCCTTCTGGGGCGGAGCACAGATACGCAGTATTTT. Translated, it gives CASSLLGRSTDTQYF. The V gene is TRBV5-1, the J gene TRBJ2-3; D perhaps matches TRBD1 (5 bases). Trimming took off 4 bases at V and 0 bases at J, with 12 bases between the two ends. The germline V gene has CDR1 SGHRS and CDR2 YFSETQ. The length of the CDR3 is 15 residues.

The chain is built from TRBV28 and TRBJ1-6, with D perhaps matching TRBD1 (5 bases). V dropped 4 bases and J dropped 14 bases, with 9 bases sitting between them. Germline lookup yields CDR1 MDHEN and CDR2 SYDVKM. The CDR3 has 11 amino acids. The DNA for the CDR3 is TGTGCCAGCAGTTCGACAGAATCCCTCCACTTT. It yields the protein CASSSTESLHF.

On this clone itself: This specimen includes other DNA sequences encoding the same CDR3. This chain joins TRBV2 and TRBJ2-1; D possibly corresponds to TRBD2 (6 bases). The CDR3 loop spans 15 amino acids. V was trimmed by 2 bases and J by 0 bases, leaving 8 bases between them. Germline CDR1 SNHLY, CDR2 FYNNEI. The CDR3 DNA sequence: TGTGCCAGCAGTGAAACCGGGAGCTCCTACAATGAGCAGTTCTTC. This sequence encodes CASSETGSSYNEQFF. Complete variable domain (other parts from reference TRBV2 and TRBJ2-1): EPEVTQTPSHQVTQMGQEVILRCVPISNHLYFYWYRQILGQKVEFLVSFYNNEISEKSEIFDDQFSVERPDGSNFTLKIRSTKLEDSAMYFCASSETGSSYNEQFFGPGTRLTVL.

The J gene is TRBJ2-5, the V gene TRBV5-1; possible D gene TRBD1, 6 bases. With 3 bases removed from V and 2 bases from J, the gap between germline ends came to 8 bases. Germline-derived CDR1 and CDR2 are SGHRS and YFSETQ. The CDR3 length is 13 residues. CDR3 coding DNA: TGCGCCAGCAGCTGGACAGCACAAGAGACCCAGTACTTC. Encoded protein: CASSWTAQETQYF.

J is TRBJ1-5 and V is TRBV28; D gene ambiguous. CDR1 and CDR2 from the germline V gene are MDHEN and SYDVKM. The CDR3 length is 14 residues. V was shortened by 6 bases and J by 0 bases, with 9 bases between the two germline ends. The CDR3 spells CASSAAVSNQPQHF. In DNA, the CDR3 is TGTGCCAGCAGCGCCGCAGTTAGCAATCAGCCCCAGCATTTT.

The CDR3 loop is CASSFRDRSVAEAFF. Here the CDR3 DNA reads TGTGCCAGCAGCTTCAGGGATAGGTCAGTCGCTGAAGCTTTCTTT. The J gene is TRBJ1-1, the V gene TRBV5-4; the D gene is possibly TRBD1 (5 bases). The V end was cut by 2 bases, the J end by 6 bases, with 17 bases between. The CDR3 is 15 amino acids. The germline V gene encodes CDR1 SGHNT and CDR2 YYREEE (reference sequence).

This chain connects TRBV11-2 to TRBJ2-1; possible D gene TRBD1, 6 bases. The CDR3 has 17 amino acids. Germline V gene lookup returns CDR1 SGHAT and CDR2 FQNNGV. Deletions cut 4 bases from V and 5 bases from J, with 21 bases between. The CDR3 sequence: CASSSPAGTRGNNEQFF. CDR3 DNA: TGTGCCAGCAGCTCACCAGCAGGGACAAGAGGTAACAATGAGCAGTTCTTC.

The sample holds a few counts of this clone. This sequence joins TRBV4-1 and TRBJ1-1; 8 nucleotides line up with TRBD1. Germline V lookup: CDR1 MGHRA, CDR2 YSYEKL. The trim removed 4 bases at V and 2 bases at J, leaving 6 bases unmatched. CDR3 size: 15 residues. CDR3 amino acids: CASSPRTGTNTEAFF. DNA of the CDR3: TGCGCCAGCAGCCCCCGGACAGGGACAAACACTGAAGCTTTCTTT.

This sequence joins TRBV27 and TRBJ1-6; 8 bases agree with TRBD1. The trim removed 8 bases at V and 7 bases at J, leaving 10 bases unmatched. Germline V lookup: CDR1 MNHEY, CDR2 SMNVEV (reference sequence). The CDR3 totals 15 residues. Here the CDR3 reads CASPGQGSRNSPLHF. CDR3 DNA sequence: TGTGCCAGCCCTGGACAGGGCTCGCGGAATTCACCCCTCCACTTT.

This chain links TRBV28 with TRBJ1-1; D is unclear. The CDR3 is 12 amino acids. V shed 6 bases and J shed 4 bases, with 9 bases lying between them. The germline CDR1 and CDR2 sequences are MDHEN and SYDVKM. This chain's CDR3 is CASSRGGTEAFF. The CDR3 region has the DNA TGTGCCAGCAGCCGGGGAGGCACTGAAGCTTTCTTT. Drawing the rest from reference TRBV28 and TRBJ1-1, the complete variable domain is DVKVTQSSRYLVKRTGEKVFLECVQDMDHENMFWYRQDPGLGLRLIYFSYDVKMKEKGDIPEGYSVSREKKERFSLILESASTNQTSMYLCASSRGGTEAFFGQGTRLTVV.

In this sample, this clone turned up once. The chain employs TRBV18 and TRBJ1-2, with D uncertain. From germline, CDR1 is KGHSH and CDR2 LQKENI. This CDR3 spans 14 amino acids. V lost 0 bases and J lost 8, with 13 bases in between. Here the CDR3 reads CASSPPTGSGGYTF. CDR3 DNA sequence: TGTGCCAGCTCACCACCGACGGGGTCAGGAGGCTACACCTTC.

This rearrangement joins TRBV28 to TRBJ2-3; the match to TRBD2 covers 10 bases. Germline V CDR1 and CDR2: MDHEN, SYDVKM. The J segment lost 3 bases and the V segment lost 6 bases, leaving 3 bases of the junction unmatched. The CDR3 is 14 residues long. The CDR3 loop is CASSRSGGTDTQYF. CDR3 nucleotides: TGTGCCAGCAGCCGTAGCGGGGGGACAGATACGCAGTATTTT.

V usage is TRBV5-6 and J usage is TRBJ1-3; D is perhaps TRBD1 (5 bases). Trimming removed 4 bases at V and 0 bases at J, with 8 bases between. Germline assignment: CDR1 SGHDT and CDR2 YYEEEE. The CDR3 totals 14 residues. CDR3: CASSRDSSGNTIYF. As DNA, the CDR3 is TGTGCCAGCAGCCGAGACAGCTCTGGAAACACCATATATTTT. The full variable domain, rest sourced from reference TRBV5-6 and TRBJ1-3, is DAGVTQSPTHLIKTRGQQVTLRCSPKSGHDTVSWYQQALGQGPQFIFQYYEEEERQRGNFPDRFSGHQFPNYSSELNVNALLLGDSALYLCASSRDSSGNTIYFGEGSWLTVV.